The rows below give T cell receptor beta chains drawn from one sample of a study of OX40 agonist ivuxolimab in advanced cancers. The table came from immunoSEQ multiplex PCR; TCRdb's copy has only in-frame clones and leaves some out. This sample has around 80,000 clones, with 90% to 95% found just once. The source was CD4+ or CD8+ T cells sorted from blood, collected in a trial of the OX40 agonist ivuxolimab. Every receptor here comes from an adult with an advanced solid tumor such as melanoma, head and neck, liver or kidney cancer. Both conserved end residues are part of each CDR3. The order of the fields is J gene, V gene, CDR3 protein.

TRBJ1-6 | TRBV5-1 | CASSLETGDNSPLHF
TRBJ2-7 | TRBV5-1 | CASSITAARPYEQYF
TRBJ1-2 | TRBV7-9 | CASSSLGRNYGYTF
TRBJ2-1 | TRBV28 | CASSLGQGRSYNEQFF
TRBJ2-3 | TRBV27 | CATCRDLTDTQYF
TRBJ2-2 | TRBV7-9 | CASSPIATGELFF
TRBJ1-5 | TRBV7-9 | CASSRRGESNQPQHF
TRBJ1-2 | TRBV7-2 | CASSITRLYGYTF
TRBJ1-4 | TRBV7-9 | CASSRQGANEKLFF
TRBJ2-1 | TRBV7-9 | CASSLYGSGRGDEQFF
TRBJ2-7 | TRBV5-1 | CASSLAAGPGEQYF
TRBJ2-7 | TRBV27 | CASSRNRDAVYEQYF
TRBJ2-1 | TRBV7-3 | CASSRRDGSSYNEQFF
TRBJ1-1 | TRBV10-3 | CAIRGDRYTEAFF
TRBJ2-7 | TRBV27 | CASKGRGHEQYF
TRBJ2-5 | TRBV6-6 | CASPCALDHPETQYF
TRBJ1-2 | TRBV27 | CASSSLRDLYGYTF
TRBJ2-5 | TRBV10-3 | CATLLDRGSETQYF
TRBJ2-3 | TRBV4-1 | CASSQERGLRTDTQYF
TRBJ2-3 | TRBV5-4 | CASSLVADTDTQYF
TRBJ1-2 | TRBV28 | CASSGVGQGEGYTF
TRBJ2-4 | TRBV6-6 | CASSQTGTGINIQYF
TRBJ1-2 | TRBV5-8 | CASSRGASAGYTF